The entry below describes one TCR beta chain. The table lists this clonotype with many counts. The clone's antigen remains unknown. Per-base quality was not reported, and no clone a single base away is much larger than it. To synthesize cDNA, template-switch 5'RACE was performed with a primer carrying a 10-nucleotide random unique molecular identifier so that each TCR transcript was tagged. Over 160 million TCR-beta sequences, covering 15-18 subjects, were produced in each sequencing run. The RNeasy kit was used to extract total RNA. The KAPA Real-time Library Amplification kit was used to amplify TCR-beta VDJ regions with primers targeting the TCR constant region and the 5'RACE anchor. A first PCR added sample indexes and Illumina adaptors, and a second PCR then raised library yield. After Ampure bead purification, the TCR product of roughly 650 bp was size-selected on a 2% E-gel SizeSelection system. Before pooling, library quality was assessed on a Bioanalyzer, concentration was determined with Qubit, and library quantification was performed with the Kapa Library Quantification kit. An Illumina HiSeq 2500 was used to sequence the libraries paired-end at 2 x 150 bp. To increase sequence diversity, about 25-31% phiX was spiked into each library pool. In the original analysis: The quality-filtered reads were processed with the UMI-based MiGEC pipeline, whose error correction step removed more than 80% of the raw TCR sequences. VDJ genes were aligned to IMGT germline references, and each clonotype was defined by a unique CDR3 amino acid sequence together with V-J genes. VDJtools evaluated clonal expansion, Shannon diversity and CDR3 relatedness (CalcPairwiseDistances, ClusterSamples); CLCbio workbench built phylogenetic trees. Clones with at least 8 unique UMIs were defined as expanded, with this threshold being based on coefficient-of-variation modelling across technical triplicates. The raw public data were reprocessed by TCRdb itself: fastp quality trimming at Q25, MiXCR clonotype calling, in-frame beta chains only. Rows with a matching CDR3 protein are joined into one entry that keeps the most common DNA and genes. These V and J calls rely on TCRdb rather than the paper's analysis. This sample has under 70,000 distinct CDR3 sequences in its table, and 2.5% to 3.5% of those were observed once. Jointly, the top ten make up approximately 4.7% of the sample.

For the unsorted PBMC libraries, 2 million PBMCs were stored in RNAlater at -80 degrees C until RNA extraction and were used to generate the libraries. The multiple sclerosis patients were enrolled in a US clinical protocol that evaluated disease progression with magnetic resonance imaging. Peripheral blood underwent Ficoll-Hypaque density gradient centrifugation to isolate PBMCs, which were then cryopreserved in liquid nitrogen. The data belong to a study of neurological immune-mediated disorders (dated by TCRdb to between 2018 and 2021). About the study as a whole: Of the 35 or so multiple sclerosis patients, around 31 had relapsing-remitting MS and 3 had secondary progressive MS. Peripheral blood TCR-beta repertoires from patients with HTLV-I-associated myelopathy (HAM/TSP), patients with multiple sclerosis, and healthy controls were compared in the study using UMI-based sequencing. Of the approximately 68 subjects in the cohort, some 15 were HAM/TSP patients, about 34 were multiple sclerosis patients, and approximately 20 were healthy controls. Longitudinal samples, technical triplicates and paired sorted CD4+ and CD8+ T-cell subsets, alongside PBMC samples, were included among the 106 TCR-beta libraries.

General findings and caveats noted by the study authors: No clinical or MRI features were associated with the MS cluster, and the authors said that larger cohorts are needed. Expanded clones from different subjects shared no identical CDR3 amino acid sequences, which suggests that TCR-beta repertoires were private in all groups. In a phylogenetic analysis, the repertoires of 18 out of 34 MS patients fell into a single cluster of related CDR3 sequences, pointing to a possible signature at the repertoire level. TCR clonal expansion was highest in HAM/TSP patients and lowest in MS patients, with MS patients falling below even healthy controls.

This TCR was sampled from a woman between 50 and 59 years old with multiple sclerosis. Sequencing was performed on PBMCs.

The DNA sequence is TGCAGTGCTGCCAGGACAGGGTGGTTGAATGAGCAGTTCTTC. Its translation reads: CSAARTGWLNEQFF. The chain is assembled from TRBV20-1 and TRBJ2-1; TRBD1 lines up with 8 middle nucleotides. The CDR3 has 14 amino acids, counting the end cysteine and phenylalanine. The read is trimmed to its CDR3 DNA, 42 bases read in frame from base 1. CDR1 and CDR2 are read off the germline V gene (reference sequence) as DFQATT and SNEGSKA. Unmatched junction bases come to 10, with V trimmed by 5 bases and J by 7 bases.